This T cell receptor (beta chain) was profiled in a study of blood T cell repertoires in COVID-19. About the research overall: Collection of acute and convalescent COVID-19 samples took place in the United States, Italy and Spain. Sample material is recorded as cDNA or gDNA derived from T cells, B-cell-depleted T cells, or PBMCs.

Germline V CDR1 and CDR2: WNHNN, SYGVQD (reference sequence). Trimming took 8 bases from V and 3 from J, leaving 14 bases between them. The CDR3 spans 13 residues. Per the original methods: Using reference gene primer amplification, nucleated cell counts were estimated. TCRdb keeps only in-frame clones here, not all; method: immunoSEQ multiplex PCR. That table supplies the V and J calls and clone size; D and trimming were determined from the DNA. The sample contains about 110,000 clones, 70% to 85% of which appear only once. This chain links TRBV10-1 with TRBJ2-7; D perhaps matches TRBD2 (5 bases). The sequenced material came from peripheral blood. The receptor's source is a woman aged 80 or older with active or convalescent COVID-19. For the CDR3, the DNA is TGCGCCAGCGGTATTTCGGGGATCTACGAGCAGTACTTC. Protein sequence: CASGISGIYEQYF.